This T cell receptor (beta chain) emerged from a study of patients and donors after allogeneic stem cell transplantation. TCRdb itself ran the RT-PCR reads through MiXCR, one entry per CDR3 protein. The table lists about 23,000 distinct CDR3 sequences, about 30% of them singletons, with 40% to 55% in the top ten. This clonotype was seen a few times. Sequenced sample: blood, either unsorted or a sorted T cell fraction (not recorded which). The sequence derives from a human donor who was either an allogeneic HSCT recipient or a stem cell or donor lymphocyte infusion donor (not recorded which). It is not recorded whose cells these are; they may come from a transplant donor.

The CDR3 DNA is TGTGCCAGCAGCTTAGAGCCAGGGGACACTGAAGCTTTCTTT. This codes for CASSLEPGDTEAFF. V usage is TRBV7-8 and J usage is TRBJ1-1, with TRBD1 as a possible D gene (6 bases). The CDR3 loop spans 14 amino acids. V was shortened by 1 base and J by 3 bases, with 9 bases between the two germline ends. CDR1 and CDR2 from the germline V gene are SGHVS and FQNEAQ.